Shown below are 13 T cell receptor beta chains from a single sample sequenced in a study of T cells after yellow fever vaccination (dated by TCRdb to between 2018 and 2021). The library was prepared using 5' RACE. Sequencing relied on an Illumina HiSeq 2500. The public reads were reprocessed in TCRdb via fastp at Q25 and MiXCR, keeping in-frame beta chains. Rows with one shared CDR3 protein collapse into an entry with the most common genes and DNA. The sample has hundreds of thousands of distinct CDR3 sequences on record, about 12% of them singletons. In total, the top ten clones hold about 15% of the sample. What the treatment or condition label conveys for this sample: live attenuated yellow fever vaccine strain. The starting material was PBMCs, obtained on the day of the yellow fever booster vaccination. The receptors here all came from a man aged 30 to 39 who received the YFV17D yellow fever vaccine.

This chain links TRBV12-3 or TRBV12-4 with TRBJ1-2; D call uncertain. V lost 6 bases and J lost 7, with 21 bases in between. The CDR3 totals 15 residues. The CDR3 coding sequence is TGTGCCAGCAGCGAGAGCGGGAGAGCGTCTAGTGGCTACACCTTC. Translation: CASSESGRASSGYTF.

This clonotype appeared a few times. The chain uses TRBV6-5 and TRBJ2-1, with a tentative D call TRBD1 (5 bases). The CDR3 extends over 15 amino acids. V was cut by 3 bases and J by 5 bases, with 14 bases left in between. CDR1 MNHEY and CDR2 SVGAGI come from the germline V gene. The CDR3 DNA reads as TGTGCCAGCAGTTATCCAGGGTTTGGTGACAATGAGCAGTTCTTC. The encoded protein is CASSYPGFGDNEQFF.

The V and J genes are TRBV20-1 and TRBJ1-5; D is possibly TRBD1 (6 bases). Germline lookup yields CDR1 DFQATT and CDR2 SNEGSKA (reference sequence). The CDR3 length is 13 residues. V was pared by 4 bases and J by 6 bases, with 13 bases between. The chain's CDR3 is CSATTGIAQPQHF. Written as DNA, the CDR3 is TGCAGTGCTACCACAGGGATAGCTCAGCCCCAGCATTTT.

This clonotype was recorded a few times. The chain carries TRBV5-6 and TRBJ1-2; unclear D gene. Germline V gene data show CDR1 as SGHDT and CDR2 as YYEEEE. This CDR3 has 14 residues. V was clipped by 2 bases and J by 4 bases, with 12 bases between them. DNA of the CDR3: TGTGCCAGCAGCTTCGTTGCCTCGGGCTATGGCTACACCTTC. Amino acid sequence: CASSFVASGYGYTF.

The chain uses TRBV7-2 and TRBJ2-5, with D tentatively TRBD2 (5 bases). Trimming removed 5 bases from V and 1 base from J, with 11 bases in between. CDR3 size: 14 residues. Germline CDR1 and CDR2: SGHTA and FQGNSA. The CDR3 DNA reads as TGTGCCAGCAGCGGCGGACTGCGCCAAGAGACCCAGTACTTC. Translating it yields CASSGGLRQETQYF.

V and J are TRBV7-3 and TRBJ2-1, with TRBD2 matching 15 bases. The junction had 11 bases not matched to a gene; V was cut back by 1 base and J by 4 bases. Germline assignment: CDR1 SGHTA and CDR2 FQGTGA. The CDR3 sequence is 20 residues long. CDR3 sequence (DNA): TGTGCCAGCAGCTTAAAGGGGACTAGCGGGAGGAGTGGGGTTTACAATGAGCAGTTCTTC. Its translation is CASSLKGTSGRSGVYNEQFF.

This clonotype was recorded many times. The chain couples TRBV18 to TRBJ1-1; no reliable D call. The CDR3 runs 13 residues. Trimming removed 3 bases at V and 1 base at J, with 6 bases between. Germline-derived CDR1 and CDR2 are KGHSH and LQKENI. CDR3 nucleotides: TGTGCCAGCTCACCTACTCGGAACACTGAAGCTTTCTTT. This encodes CASSPTRNTEAFF.

The table lists this clonotype with a few counts. This chain joins TRBV6-1 and TRBJ2-2; D gene ambiguous. Trimming left V 7 bases short and J 1 base short, with 10 bases between. Germline V gene lookup returns CDR1 MNHNS and CDR2 SASEGT. The CDR3 runs to 14 residues. Written as DNA, the CDR3 is TGTGCCAGCAACGCAGAGTTGAACACCGGGGAGCTGTTTTTT. Protein: CASNAELNTGELFF.

V usage is TRBV20-1 and J usage is TRBJ2-1, with D possibly being TRBD1 (5 bases). This CDR3 region has 14 residues. V shed 3 bases and J shed 4 bases, with 13 bases lying between them. Germline CDR1 is DFQATT and CDR2 is SNEGSKA (reference sequence). CDR3 loop: CSASGHHSYNEQFF. The CDR3 bases are TGCAGTGCTAGCGGACACCACTCTTACAATGAGCAGTTCTTC.

This clonotype was counted only a few times. This chain links TRBV28 with TRBJ2-3; D is perhaps TRBD2 (6 bases). Germline CDR1 and CDR2: MDHEN and SYDVKM. This CDR3 is built from 18 residues. The V end lost 5 bases, the J end lost 0 bases, and 21 bases lay between the germline ends. The CDR3 DNA reads as TGTGCCAGCAGTCCGCTTACCCTCTCGGGAGCAAGCACAGATACGCAGTATTTT. This codes for CASSPLTLSGASTDTQYF. The full variable domain, completed using reference TRBV28 and TRBJ2-3, is DVKVTQSSRYLVKRTGEKVFLECVQDMDHENMFWYRQDPGLGLRLIYFSYDVKMKEKGDIPEGYSVSREKKERFSLILESASTNQTSMYLCASSPLTLSGASTDTQYFGPGTRLTVL.

This clonotype was observed a handful of times. V is TRBV6-1 and J is TRBJ2-3, with a weak D call TRBD1 (6 bases). The CDR3 runs to 16 residues. V shed 6 bases and J shed 1 base, with 17 bases lying between them. Germline V gene lookup returns CDR1 MNHNS and CDR2 SASEGT. The CDR3 nucleotides are TGTGCCAGCAGCCGGACAGATGGGTATCGCACAGATACGCAGTATTTT. Translating gives CASSRTDGYRTDTQYF.

This clonotype was seen a handful of times. The V call is TRBV7-2, the J call TRBJ2-5, with unresolved D. CDR1 SGHTA and CDR2 FQGNSA come from the germline V gene. V lost 1 base and J 5 bases, leaving 11 bases between the germline ends. The CDR3 is 14 amino acids. Here the CDR3 reads CASSLDLGRETQYF. For the CDR3, the DNA is TGTGCCAGCAGCTTAGACCTGGGCCGGGAGACCCAGTACTTC.

The chain is built from TRBV25-1 and TRBJ1-1, with D uncertain. The ends were cut back, 4 bases at V and 4 bases at J, with 4 bases in the middle. The germline V gene encodes CDR1 MGHDK and CDR2 SYGVNS. The CDR3 has 11 residues. The CDR3 loop reads CASSGVTEAFF. CDR3 sequence (DNA): TGTGCCAGCAGTGGCGTCACTGAAGCTTTCTTT.